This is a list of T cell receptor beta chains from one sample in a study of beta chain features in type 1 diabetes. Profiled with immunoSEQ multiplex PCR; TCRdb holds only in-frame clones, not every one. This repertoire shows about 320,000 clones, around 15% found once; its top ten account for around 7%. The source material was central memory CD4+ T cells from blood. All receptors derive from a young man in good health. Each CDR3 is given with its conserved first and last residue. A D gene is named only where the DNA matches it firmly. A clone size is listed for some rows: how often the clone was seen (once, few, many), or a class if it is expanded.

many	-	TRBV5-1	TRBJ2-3	TGCGCCAGCAGCTTGGGTCGAGATACGCAGTATTTT	CASSLGRDTQYF
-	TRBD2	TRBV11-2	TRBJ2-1	TGTGCCAGCAGGAGATCTAGCGGATGGGAGCAGTTCTTC	CASRRSSGWEQFF
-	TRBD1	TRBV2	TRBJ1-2	TGTGCCAGCAGTGAGCGTACAGGGGGGGGTAACTATGGCTACACCTTC	CASSERTGGGNYGYTF
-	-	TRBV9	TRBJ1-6	TGTGCCAGCAGCAAAAAAGGGGACCCGAATTCACCCCTCCACTTT	CASSKKGDPNSPLHF
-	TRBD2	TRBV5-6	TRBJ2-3	TGTGCCAGCAGCTTGGTACTAGCGGGGATTACGCAGTATTTT	CASSLVLAGITQYF
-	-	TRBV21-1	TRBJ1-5	TGTGCCAGCAGCGTGGACAGGGGGATAGGGCAGCCCCAGCATTTT	CASSVDRGIGQPQHF
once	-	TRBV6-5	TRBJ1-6	TGTGCCAGCAGTGCCGATTCACCCCTCCACTTT	CASSADSPLHF
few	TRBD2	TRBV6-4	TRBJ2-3	TGTGCCAGCAGCGGAAGGCGGGGGGCCACAGATACGCAGTATTTT	CASSGRRGATDTQYF
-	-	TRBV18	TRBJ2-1	TGTGCCAGCTCACCAGAGGCGGTCAATGAGCAGTTCTTC	CASSPEAVNEQFF
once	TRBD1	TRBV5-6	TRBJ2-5	TGTGCCAGCAGCATACGCAGGGGGCGAGGAGGAGAGACCCAGTACTTC	CASSIRRGRGGETQYF
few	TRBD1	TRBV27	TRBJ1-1	TGTGCCAGCAGAAAAGGACAGGGGGGGAACACTGAAGCTTTCTTT	CASRKGQGGNTEAFF
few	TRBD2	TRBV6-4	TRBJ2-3	TGTGCCAGCAGAAGGTTGGGGCGGGGGATGGAAGCAAATACGCAGTATTTT	CASRRLGRGMEANTQYF
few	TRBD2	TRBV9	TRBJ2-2	TGTGCCAGCAGCGTCACTAGCGATGGCACCGGGGAGCTGTTTTTT	CASSVTSDGTGELFF
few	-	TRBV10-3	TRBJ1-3	TGTGCCATCAGTGAAGCGGTACAGAATTCAGGAAACACCATATATTTT	CAISEAVQNSGNTIYF
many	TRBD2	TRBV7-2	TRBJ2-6	TGTGCCAGCAGCTTATCAGGACTAGCGGGACTTGGGGCCAACGTCCTGACTTTC	CASSLSGLAGLGANVLTF
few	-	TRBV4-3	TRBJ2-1	TGCGCCAGCAGCCAAGCAGAAGGGGTGGGGTACAATGAGCAGTTCTTC	CASSQAEGVGYNEQFF
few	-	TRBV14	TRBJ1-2	TGTGCCAGCAGCCAAGTTCTGGGGAGCACTAGAGGCTACACCTTC	CASSQVLGSTRGYTF
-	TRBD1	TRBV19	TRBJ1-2	TGTGCCAGTAGTAAAACAGGGGCCCCATATGGCTACACCTTC	CASSKTGAPYGYTF
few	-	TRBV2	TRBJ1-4	TGTGCCAGCAGTGAAGCGCCCGGGGGCGGGGGTGGACTGTTTTTT	CASSEAPGGGGGLFF
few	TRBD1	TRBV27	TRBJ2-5	TGTGCCAGCAGTTTATTACGACAGGGTGGGACCCAGTACTTC	CASSLLRQGGTQYF
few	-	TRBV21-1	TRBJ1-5	TGTGCCAGCACCCCATTCCGGGGGGGGGTTAGAGATCAGCCCCAGCATTTT	CASTPFRGGVRDQPQHF
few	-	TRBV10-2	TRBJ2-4	TGCGCCAGCAGTGAGGGAGGCACCAAAAACATTCAGTACTTC	CASSEGGTKNIQYF
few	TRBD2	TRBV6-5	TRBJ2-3	TGTGCCAGCAGCAGTGGACTAGCGGGCACAGATACGCAGTATTTT	CASSSGLAGTDTQYF
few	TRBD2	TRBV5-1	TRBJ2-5	TGCGCCAGCAGCTTGTCGCCTAGCGGGGGCGGAGAGACCCAGTACTTC	CASSLSPSGGGETQYF
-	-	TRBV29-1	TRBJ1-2	TGCAGCGCTTTTACGGCCGGGGACGGAAACTATGGCTACACCTTC	CSAFTAGDGNYGYTF
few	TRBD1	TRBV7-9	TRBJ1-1	TGTGCCAGCAGCAAGCGACAGGGGAACACTGAAGCTTTCTTT	CASSKRQGNTEAFF
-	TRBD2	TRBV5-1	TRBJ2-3	TGCGCCAGCACTACTAGCGGGAGAGGGGGTAGCACAGATACGCAGTATTTT	CASTTSGRGGSTDTQYF
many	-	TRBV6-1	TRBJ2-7	TGTGCCAGCAGTATGTACGGGGGAGACTACGAGCAGTACTTC	CASSMYGGDYEQYF
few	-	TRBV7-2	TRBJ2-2	TGTGCCAGCAGCTTAGCGGAGCCGGCATCCGGGGAGCTGTTTTTT	CASSLAEPASGELFF
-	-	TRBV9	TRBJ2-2	TGTGCCAGCAGCCCTAGGGCTAGCGTAGACGGGGAGCTGTTTTTT	CASSPRASVDGELFF
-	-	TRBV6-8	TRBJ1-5	TGTGCCAGCAGGCGAACGCGGGACGGACCAAATCAGCCCCAGCATTTT	CASRRTRDGPNQPQHF
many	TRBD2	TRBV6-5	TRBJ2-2	TGTGCCAGCAGCCCCGGGACTAGCGGCACCGGGGAGCTGTTTTTT	CASSPGTSGTGELFF
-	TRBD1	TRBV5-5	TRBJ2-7	TGTGCCAGCAGCCGGACAGGGGGTCCCTACGAGCAGTACTTC	CASSRTGGPYEQYF
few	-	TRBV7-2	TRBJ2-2	TGTGCCAGCAGCTTTTACACGAACACCGGGGAGCTGTTTTTT	CASSFYTNTGELFF
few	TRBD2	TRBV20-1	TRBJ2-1	TGCAGTGCTCGGGGGGATGGTGAGCAGTTCTTC	CSARGDGEQFF
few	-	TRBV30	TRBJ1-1	TGTGCCTGGACCCCACGCGGGTCGGACACTGAAGCTTTCTTT	CAWTPRGSDTEAFF
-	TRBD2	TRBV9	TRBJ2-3	TGTGCCAGCAGCGCCGGCTCGCTAGCGGAGGAGTATTTT	CASSAGSLAEEYF
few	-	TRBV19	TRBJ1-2	TGTGCCAGTAAAGGAACAGGGCCCTATGGCTACACCTTC	CASKGTGPYGYTF
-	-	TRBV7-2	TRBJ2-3	TGTGCCAGCAGCTTACTAGTATCGGCGGCAGATACGCAGTATTTT	CASSLLVSAADTQYF
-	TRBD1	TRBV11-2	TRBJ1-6	TGTGCCAGCAGCCTACGGACAGGAAATTCACCCCTCCACTTT	CASSLRTGNSPLHF
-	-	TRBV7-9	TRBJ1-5	TGTGCCAGCAGCTTGACCCAGGGGTCCCAGCATTTT	CASSLTQGSQHF
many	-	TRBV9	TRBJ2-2	TGTGCCAGCAGCGTAGTTTCAGGCACCGGGGAGCTGTTTTTT	CASSVVSGTGELFF
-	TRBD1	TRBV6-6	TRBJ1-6	TGTGCCAGCAGTTACGGGGACAGGGATTCACCCCTCCACTTT	CASSYGDRDSPLHF
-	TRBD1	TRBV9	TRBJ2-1	TGTGCCAGCAGCGCTCCCTTTGGGGACAGGGCTCGCAATGAGCAGTTCTTC	CASSAPFGDRARNEQFF
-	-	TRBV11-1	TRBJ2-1	TGTGCCAGCAGCTTAGTCCGCCAGGCCAATGAGCAGTTCTTC	CASSLVRQANEQFF
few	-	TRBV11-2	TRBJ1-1	TGTGCCAGCAGCTCCGGGACACGGGCCACTGAAGCTTTCTTT	CASSSGTRATEAFF
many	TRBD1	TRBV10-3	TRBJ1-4	TGTGCCATCAGTGAAGGGGGCGATGAAAAACTGTTTTTT	CAISEGGDEKLFF
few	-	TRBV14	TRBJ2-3	TGTGCCAGCAGCCAAGATTCGGGGGCGGCAGATACGCAGTATTTT	CASSQDSGAADTQYF